This TCR beta chain stems from a study of cytomegalovirus exposure and HLA in healthy donors. The J segment lost 2 bases and the V segment lost 0 bases, leaving 1 base of the junction unmatched. Germline V gives CDR1 MNHEY, CDR2 SVGAGI. The CDR3 loop spans 14 amino acids. Study-wide results and limits: Previous analysis showed most TCR beta V segments were productive about 87% or about 30% of the time.

Amplification used 60 Vbeta primers and 13 Jbeta primers. The table came from immunoSEQ multiplex PCR; TCRdb's copy has only in-frame clones and leaves some out. Of some 190,000 clones in the sample, over 80% are singletons; the top ten hold more than 1%. Worth noting for this clone: No antigen is known for it.

This chain connects TRBV6-5 to TRBJ2-7; 7 bases fit TRBD2. Source material: PBMCs. This TCR was sampled from a boy aged 2 to 9 in good health and CMV-seronegative. CDR3: CASSYSSGTYEQYF. The CDR3 bases are TGTGCCAGCAGTTACTCGAGCGGGACCTACGAGCAGTACTTC.